The next 27 T cell receptor beta chains were all read from a single sample in a study of CD8+ T cells in alopecia areata (dated by TCRdb to the late 2010s). The sample's time point label, decoded: roughly 24 weeks on oral tofacitinib. According to the study, the label for this sample's treatment or condition signals: oral pan-JAK inhibitor, 5-10 mg twice daily. Library method: the immunoSEQ multiplex PCR assay. RNA was extracted from all samples and reverse transcribed into cDNA, which served as template for TCR sequencing. TCRdb took over this immuneACCESS table, retaining in-frame rearrangements with V and J assigned. Such tables are incomplete; in checked studies, under half of the missing clones stem from an unresolved V gene, and the remainder is unexplained. The sample profile shows some 100,000 clones; about 44% of them were found once. The ten largest make up less than 20% of the sample.

This sample comprised CD8+ T cells sorted from blood, obtained at week 24, from a patient treated with tofacitinib. All receptors come from a human donor with alopecia areata.

This clone was picked up one time. The chain recombines TRBV4-2 with TRBJ2-1; D uncertain. This CDR3 region has 15 residues. Germline CDR1 LGHNA, CDR2 YNFKEQ. V gave up 1 base and J gave up 2 bases, with 9 bases separating them. The CDR3 reads CASSQGGGPYNEQFF. The DNA for the CDR3 is TGTGCCAGCAGCCAAGGGGGTGGTCCCTACAATGAGCAGTTCTTC.

The CDR3 reads CASSSIRTGPETQYF. CDR3 bases: TGTGCCAGCAGTTCCATCAGGACGGGGCCAGAGACCCAGTACTTC. The chain has TRBV27 and TRBJ2-5; D possibly matches TRBD1 or TRBD2 (5 bases each). V was clipped by 4 bases and J by 4 bases, with 16 bases between them. This CDR3 is built from 15 residues. CDR1 is MNHEY and CDR2 is SMNVEV in the germline V gene (reference sequence).

The chain couples TRBV11-2 to TRBJ2-7, with a possible D match to TRBD1 (5 bases). Germline V gene sequence: CDR1 SGHAT, CDR2 FQNNGV. This CDR3 has 13 amino acids. Deletions cut 1 base from V and 4 bases from J, with 8 bases between. CDR3 in amino acids: CASSLGQLYEQYF. The CDR3 DNA follows: TGTGCCAGCAGCTTAGGACAGTTGTACGAGCAGTACTTC. Looking up the rest from reference TRBV11-2 and TRBJ2-7 gives the full variable domain: EAGVAQSPRYKIIEKRQSVAFWCNPISGHATLYWYQQILGQGPKLLIQFQNNGVVDDSQLPKDRFSAERLKGVDSTLKIQPAKLEDSAVYLCASSLGQLYEQYFGPGTRLTVT.

The gene calls are TRBV30 and TRBJ1-1, with 9 bases fitting TRBD1. The germline V gene has CDR1 GTSNPN and CDR2 SVGIG (reference sequence). The CDR3 sequence is 15 residues long. V lost 2 bases to trimming and J lost 1 base; unmatched junction nucleotides: 5. The CDR3 DNA reads as TGTGCCTGGAGTCACGGGACAGGGAGGAACACTGAAGCTTTCTTT. Its translation: CAWSHGTGRNTEAFF.

The chain couples TRBV27 to TRBJ2-6, with no clear D. V was trimmed by 3 bases and J by 0 bases, leaving 9 bases between them. Germline values: CDR1 MNHEY, CDR2 SMNVEV (reference sequence). The CDR3 is 16 residues long. The CDR3: CASSLWGSSGANVLTF. The DNA for the CDR3 is TGTGCCAGCAGTTTGTGGGGAAGCTCTGGGGCCAACGTCCTGACTTTC.

V is TRBV6-1 and J is TRBJ2-4, with 9 bases aligning to TRBD1. V shed 0 bases, J shed 5 bases, and the junction held 5 bases outside the gene matches. In germline, CDR1 is MNHNS, CDR2 SASEGT. The CDR3 loop spans 16 amino acids. The CDR3 reads CASSEAGTGLQNIQYF. The CDR3 DNA reads as TGTGCCAGCAGTGAAGCAGGGACAGGGCTTCAAAACATTCAGTACTTC.

There are a few counts of this clone. The chain couples TRBV10-2 to TRBJ2-1; possibly TRBD2 for D (6 bases). This CDR3 is built from 15 residues. The germline V and J ends were trimmed by 7 bases and 2 bases, with 15 bases remaining between them. CDR1 and CDR2 from the germline V gene are WSHSY and SAAADI. CDR3 sequence: CASMEGPRAYNEQFF. The DNA for the CDR3 is TGCGCCAGCATGGAGGGCCCAAGAGCCTACAATGAGCAGTTCTTC.

The chain recombines TRBV7-9 with TRBJ2-7; D ambiguous. CDR1 SEHNR and CDR2 FQNEAQ come from the germline V gene (reference sequence). Trimming removed 0 bases at V and 5 bases at J, with 11 bases between. The CDR3 totals 14 residues. This chain's CDR3 is CASSLASRGNEQYF. CDR3 nucleotide sequence: TGTGCCAGCAGCTTAGCTTCCCGAGGCAACGAGCAGTACTTC.

The V and J genes are TRBV19 and TRBJ2-5, with D possibly matching TRBD2 (6 bases). Germline V lookup: CDR1 LNHDA, CDR2 SQIVND (reference sequence). The CDR3 is 14 amino acids. V lost 3 bases and J 5 bases, leaving 13 bases between the germline ends. Written as DNA, the CDR3 is TGTGCCAGTAGTATCCTCGGGGCGGGGGAGACCCAGTACTTC. Translation: CASSILGAGETQYF.

The table lists this clone with a few counts. The chain is built from TRBV2 and TRBJ1-1, with TRBD1 as a possible D gene (5 bases). CDR1 is SNHLY, CDR2 FYNNEI, per germline. V gave up 8 bases and J gave up 8 bases, with 18 bases separating them. The CDR3 has 13 amino acids. CDR3 bases: TGTGCCAGCCGGGGGGGTTCCTCTATCGAAGCTTTCTTT. Translated, it gives CASRGGSSIEAFF. Complete variable domain (other parts from reference TRBV2 and TRBJ1-1): EPEVTQTPSHQVTQMGQEVILRCVPISNHLYFYWYRQILGQKVEFLVSFYNNEISEKSEIFDDQFSVERPDGSNFTLKIRSTKLEDSAMYFCASRGGSSIEAFFGQGTRLTVV.

A few counts support this clone. The J gene is TRBJ2-7, the V gene TRBV29-1; TRBD2 aligns across 13 bases. Germline CDR1 SQVTM, CDR2 ANQGSEA. CDR3 size: 13 residues. V shed 7 bases, J shed 5 bases, and the junction held 5 bases outside the gene matches. DNA of the CDR3: TGCAGCGCCGGGACTAGCGGGATCCACGAGCAGTACTTC. Residues: CSAGTSGIHEQYF.

The CDR3 reads CASSLGGQPQHF. CDR3 sequence (DNA): TGTGCCAGCAGCTTAGGAGGCCAGCCCCAGCATTTT. This sequence joins TRBV7-2 and TRBJ1-5, with D unresolved. This CDR3 region has 12 residues. The V and J ends lost 1 base and 7 bases respectively, with 5 bases between them. Per the germline V gene, CDR1 is SGHTA and CDR2 is FQGNSA.

The rearrangement uses TRBV5-4 and TRBJ2-3; unclear D gene. The germline gives CDR1 SGHNT, CDR2 YYREEE (reference sequence). This CDR3 is built from 11 residues. Trimming cost V 0 bases and J 5 bases, with 1 base left between them. The CDR3 DNA sequence: TGTGCCAGCAGCTTGGGAGATACGCAGTATTTT. This gives the protein CASSLGDTQYF.

Here the CDR3 reads CASSQDEEGPGNTIYF. Here the CDR3 DNA reads TGCGCCAGCAGCCAAGACGAGGAGGGGCCTGGAAACACCATATATTTT. V usage is TRBV4-1 and J usage is TRBJ1-3, with D perhaps matching TRBD1 (5 bases). The ends were cut back, 0 bases at V and 2 bases at J, with 11 bases in the middle. CDR1 is MGHRA, CDR2 YSYEKL, per germline. The CDR3 totals 16 residues.

The chain joins TRBV7-6 to TRBJ1-5, with 9 bases that match TRBD1. The CDR3 extends over 16 amino acids. Trimming removed 5 bases from V and 0 bases from J; junction bases left unmatched: 5. The germline V gene encodes CDR1 SGHVS and CDR2 FNYEAQ. In DNA form, the CDR3 reads TGTGCCAGCAGCCCATGGACAGGGGATAGCAATCAGCCCCAGCATTTT. Amino acids: CASSPWTGDSNQPQHF. Full variable domain (remainder filled in from reference TRBV7-6 and TRBJ1-5): GAGVSQSPRYKVTKRGQDVALRCDPISGHVSLYWYRQALGQGPEFLTYFNYEAQQDKSGLPNDRFSAERPEGSISTLTIQRTEQRDSAMYRCASSPWTGDSNQPQHFGDGTRLSIL.

The V and J genes are TRBV11-2 and TRBJ2-7; TRBD2 aligns across 11 bases. This CDR3 is built from 14 residues. V lost 5 bases, J lost 3 bases, and 3 bases stayed unmatched. Germline V lookup: CDR1 SGHAT, CDR2 FQNNGV. In nucleotides, the CDR3 is TGTGCCAGCAGCCCGGGACTAGCGGTCTACGAGCAGTACTTC. This encodes CASSPGLAVYEQYF.

A few counts support this clone. The chain couples TRBV12-5 to TRBJ2-5; 10 nucleotides align to TRBD1. This CDR3 has 15 amino acids. Germline V gene sequence: CDR1 LGHNT, CDR2 FRNRAP. V gave up 5 bases and J gave up 5 bases; unmatched junction bases: 8. The CDR3: CASGLGQGIGETQYF. CDR3 nucleotides: TGTGCTAGTGGTCTGGGACAGGGGATCGGGGAGACCCAGTACTTC. Variable domain in full (rest from reference TRBV12-5 and TRBJ2-5): DARVTQTPRHKVTEMGQEVTMRCQPILGHNTVFWYRQTMMQGLELLAYFRNRAPLDDSGMPKDRFSAEMPDATLATLKIQPSEPRDSAVYFCASGLGQGIGETQYFGPGTRLLVL.

In its sample, this clone was seen a few times. The CDR3, as DNA: TGCGCCAGCAGCTTGACTCCCGCGACAGGGGAGTCCTACGAGCAGTACTTC. Encoded protein: CASSLTPATGESYEQYF. The chain combines TRBV5-1 with TRBJ2-7; 8 bases agree with TRBD1. Germline lookup yields CDR1 SGHRS and CDR2 YFSETQ. V shed 1 base, J shed 1 base, and the junction held 10 bases outside the gene matches. There are 17 residues in the CDR3.

J is TRBJ2-2 and V is TRBV5-1; 10 nucleotides align to TRBD2. CDR1 and CDR2 from the germline V gene are SGHRS and YFSETQ. Losses at the gene ends were 2 bases for V and 2 bases for J; bases not matched to a gene: 6. The CDR3 is 17 residues long. The DNA of the CDR3 is TGCGCCAGCAGCTTACCAGCGGGAGGGCTTAACACCGGGGAGCTGTTTTTT. Protein product: CASSLPAGGLNTGELFF.

This clone showed up many times. The chain carries TRBV19 and TRBJ2-7, with D possibly being TRBD2 (8 bases). Trimming stripped 6 bases from V and 5 bases from J, with 17 bases between. From germline, CDR1 is LNHDA and CDR2 SQIVND (reference sequence). There are 14 residues in the CDR3. The CDR3: CASSPGTRGHEQYF. CDR3 nucleotides: TGTGCCAGTAGCCCCGGGACTAGGGGGCACGAGCAGTACTTC.

V usage is TRBV7-9 and J usage is TRBJ1-2; possibly TRBD1 for D (5 bases). Trimming shortened V by 5 bases and J by 0 bases, and 16 bases separated the two germline ends. Germline lookup yields CDR1 SEHNR and CDR2 FQNEAQ (reference sequence). The CDR3 totals 16 residues. The CDR3 nucleotides read TGTGCCAGCAGCCGGCCCCAGGGACCAGCTAACTATGGCTACACCTTC. Translation gives CASSRPQGPANYGYTF. Combining the CDR3 with reference TRBV7-9 and TRBJ1-2 gives the whole variable domain DTGVSQNPRHKITKRGQNVTFRCDPISEHNRLYWYRQTLGQGPEFLTYFQNEAQLEKSRLLSDRFSAERPKGSFSTLEIQRTEQGDSAMYLCASSRPQGPANYGYTFGSGTRLTVV.

This clone occurred a few times. V and J are TRBV9 and TRBJ2-3, with 12 positions matching TRBD2. CDR1 SGDLS and CDR2 YYNGEE come from the germline V gene. The CDR3 extends over 15 amino acids. After removal of 3 bases from V and 6 bases from J, the junction contained 5 bases not matched to a gene. DNA of the CDR3: TGTGCCAGCAGCGCGACTAGCGGGAGCGGGGATACGCAGTATTTT. Translating it yields CASSATSGSGDTQYF. Filled out from reference TRBV9 and TRBJ2-3, the complete variable domain reads DSGVTQTPKHLITATGQRVTLRCSPRSGDLSVYWYQQSLDQGLQFLIQYYNGEERAKGNILERFSAQQFPDLHSELNLSSLELGDSALYFCASSATSGSGDTQYFGPGTRLTVL.

CDR3 protein: CAWSTGVSYEQYF. The CDR3 DNA sequence: TGTGCCTGGAGTACAGGGGTTTCCTACGAGCAGTACTTC. The rearrangement uses TRBV30 and TRBJ2-7; 7 bases line up with TRBD1. The J segment lost 1 base and the V segment lost 2 bases, leaving 2 bases of the junction unmatched. The CDR3 is made up of 13 amino acids. Germline V CDR1 and CDR2: GTSNPN, SVGIG (reference sequence). Using reference TRBV30 and TRBJ2-7 for the parts outside the CDR3, the full variable domain is SQTIHQWPATLVQPVGSPLSLECTVEGTSNPNLYWYRQAAGRGLQLLFYSVGIGQISSEVPQNLSASRPQDRQFILSSKKLLLSDSGFYLCAWSTGVSYEQYFGPGTRLTVT.

The rearrangement uses TRBV5-1 and TRBJ2-1; D ambiguous. The germline gives CDR1 SGHRS, CDR2 YFSETQ. Trimming stripped 1 base from V and 0 bases from J, with 11 bases between. The CDR3 has 16 amino acids. CDR3 residues: CASSLQGPYSYNEQFF. CDR3 DNA: TGCGCCAGCAGCTTGCAAGGGCCTTACTCCTACAATGAGCAGTTCTTC.

This clone was seen only a few times. This chain uses TRBV7-2 with TRBJ2-5; D remains ambiguous. This CDR3 is built from 10 residues. CDR1 SGHTA and CDR2 FQGNSA come from the germline V gene. Trimming took 8 bases from V and 4 from J, leaving 5 bases between them. The CDR3 loop is CASLGETQYF. The CDR3 nucleotides read TGTGCCAGCCTTGGAGAGACCCAGTACTTC.

J is TRBJ2-7 and V is TRBV5-6, with a possible D match to TRBD1 (5 bases). V gave up 2 bases and J gave up 7 bases, with 10 bases separating them. The CDR3 length is 12 residues. The germline gives CDR1 SGHDT, CDR2 YYEEEE. DNA of the CDR3: TGTGCCAGCAGCTTAGGGGCGTGGGAGCAGTACTTC. Residues: CASSLGAWEQYF.

This clone was seen once. The rearrangement uses TRBV19 and TRBJ2-1; the D is unclear. This CDR3 has 14 residues. Deletions cut 5 bases from V and 0 bases from J, with 8 bases between. The germline V gene encodes CDR1 LNHDA and CDR2 SQIVND (reference sequence). The CDR3 DNA is TGTGCCAGTAGTCGCTCGAGCTCCTACAATGAGCAGTTCTTC. Its protein product is CASSRSSSYNEQFF.